This T cell receptor beta chain is from a study of OX40 agonist ivuxolimab in advanced cancers. No patient had autoimmune disease or received systemic immunosuppression. Profiling relied on immunoSEQ multiplex PCR, and the TCRdb table lists in-frame clones only, not all of them. The data contain about 94,000 clones, roughly 84% of them singletons. This CDR3 is 15 amino acids long. From germline, CDR1 is LNHDA and CDR2 SQIVND (reference sequence). V lost 5 bases, J lost 3 bases, and 5 bases stayed unmatched. The rearrangement joins TRBV19 to TRBJ1-3; 9 nucleotides match TRBD1. The material was CD4+ or CD8+ T cells sorted from blood, obtained in a trial of the OX40 agonist ivuxolimab. The TCR originated in an adult with an advanced solid tumor such as melanoma, head and neck, liver or kidney cancer. Here the CDR3 DNA reads TGTGCCAGTAGTGTACAGGGGGCGATTGGAAACACCATATATTTT. Protein product: CASSVQGAIGNTIYF.